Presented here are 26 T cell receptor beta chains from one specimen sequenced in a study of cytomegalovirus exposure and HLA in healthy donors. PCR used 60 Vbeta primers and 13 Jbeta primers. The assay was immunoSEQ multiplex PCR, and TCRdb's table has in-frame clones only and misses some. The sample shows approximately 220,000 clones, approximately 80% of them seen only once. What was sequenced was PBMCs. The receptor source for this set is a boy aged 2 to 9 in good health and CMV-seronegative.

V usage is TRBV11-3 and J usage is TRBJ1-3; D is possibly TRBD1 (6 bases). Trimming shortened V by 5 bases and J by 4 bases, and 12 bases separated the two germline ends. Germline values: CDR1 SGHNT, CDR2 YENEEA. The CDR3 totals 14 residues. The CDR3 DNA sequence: TGTGCCAGCAGCCAAACAGGGTCCGGAAACACCATATATTTT. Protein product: CASSQTGSGNTIYF.

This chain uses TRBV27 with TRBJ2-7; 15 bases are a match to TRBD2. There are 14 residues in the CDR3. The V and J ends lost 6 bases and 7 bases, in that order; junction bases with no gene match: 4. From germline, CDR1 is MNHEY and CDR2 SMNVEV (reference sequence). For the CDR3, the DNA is TGTGCCAGCAGGGGACTAGCGGGAGGTCTGGAGCAGTACTTC. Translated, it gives CASRGLAGGLEQYF.

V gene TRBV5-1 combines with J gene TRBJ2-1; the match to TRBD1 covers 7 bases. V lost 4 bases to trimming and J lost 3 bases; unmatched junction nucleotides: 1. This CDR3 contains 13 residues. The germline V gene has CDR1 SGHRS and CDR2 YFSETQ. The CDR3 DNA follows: TGCGCCAGCAGCGGGACAGACTACAATGAGCAGTTCTTC. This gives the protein CASSGTDYNEQFF.

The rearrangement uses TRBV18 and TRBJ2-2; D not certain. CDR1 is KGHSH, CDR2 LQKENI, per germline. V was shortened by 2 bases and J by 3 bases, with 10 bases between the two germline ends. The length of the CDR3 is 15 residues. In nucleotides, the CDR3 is TGTGCCAGCTCACCATTCGGGTCGGACACCGGGGAGCTGTTTTTT. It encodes CASSPFGSDTGELFF.

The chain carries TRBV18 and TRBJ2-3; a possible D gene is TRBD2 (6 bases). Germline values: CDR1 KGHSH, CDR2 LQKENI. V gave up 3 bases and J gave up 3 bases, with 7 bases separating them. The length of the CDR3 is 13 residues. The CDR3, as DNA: TGTGCCAGCTCACCGCGGGGAACAGATACGCAGTATTTT. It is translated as CASSPRGTDTQYF.

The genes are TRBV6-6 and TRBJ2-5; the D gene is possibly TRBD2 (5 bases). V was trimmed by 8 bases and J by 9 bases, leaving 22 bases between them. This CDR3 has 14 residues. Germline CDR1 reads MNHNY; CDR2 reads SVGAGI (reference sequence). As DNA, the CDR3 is TGTGCCAGCGGCCCGGGAACAGCTCCCCAGGCCCAGTACTTC. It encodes CASGPGTAPQAQYF.

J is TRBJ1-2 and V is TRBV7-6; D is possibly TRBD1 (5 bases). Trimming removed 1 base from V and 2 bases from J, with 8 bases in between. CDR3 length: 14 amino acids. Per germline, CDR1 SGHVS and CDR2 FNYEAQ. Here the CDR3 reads CASSLGGDNYGYTF. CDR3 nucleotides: TGTGCCAGCAGCTTAGGGGGGGACAACTATGGCTACACCTTC.

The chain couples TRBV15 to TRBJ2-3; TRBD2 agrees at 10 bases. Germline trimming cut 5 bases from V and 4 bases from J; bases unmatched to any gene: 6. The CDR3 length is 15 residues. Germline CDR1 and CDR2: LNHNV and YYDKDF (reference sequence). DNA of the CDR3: TGTGCCACCAGCCTAAGCGGGAGGGAGTCAGATACGCAGTATTTT. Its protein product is CATSLSGRESDTQYF.

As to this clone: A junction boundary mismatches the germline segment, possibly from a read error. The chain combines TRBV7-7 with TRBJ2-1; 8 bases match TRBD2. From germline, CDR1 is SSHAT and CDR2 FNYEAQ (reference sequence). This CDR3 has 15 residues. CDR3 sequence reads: CASSLDLAGGYEQFF. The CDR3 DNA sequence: TGTGCTAGCAGCTTAGATCTCGCGGGAGGATATGAGCAGTTCTTC.

CDR3 region: CASSSSTVSYTF. For the CDR3, the DNA is TGTGCCAGTAGTTCCTCGACTGTAAGCTACACCTTC. V gene TRBV19 combines with J gene TRBJ1-2; no clear D. Germline V CDR1 and CDR2: LNHDA, SQIVND (reference sequence). CDR3 length: 12 amino acids. V was shortened by 5 bases and J by 9 bases, with 13 bases between the two germline ends.

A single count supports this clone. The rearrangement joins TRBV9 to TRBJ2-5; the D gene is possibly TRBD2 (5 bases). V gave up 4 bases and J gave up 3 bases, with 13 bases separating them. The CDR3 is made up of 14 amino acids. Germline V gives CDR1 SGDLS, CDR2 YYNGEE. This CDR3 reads CASSKGLDKETQYF. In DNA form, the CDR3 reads TGTGCCAGCAGCAAAGGACTGGATAAAGAGACCCAGTACTTC.

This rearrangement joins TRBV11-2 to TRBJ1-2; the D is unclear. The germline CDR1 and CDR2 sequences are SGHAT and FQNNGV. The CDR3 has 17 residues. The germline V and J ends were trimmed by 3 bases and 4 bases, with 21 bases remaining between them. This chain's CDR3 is CASSFPRSGREFYGYTF. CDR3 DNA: TGTGCCAGCAGCTTCCCTCGGTCAGGAAGAGAATTCTATGGCTACACCTTC.

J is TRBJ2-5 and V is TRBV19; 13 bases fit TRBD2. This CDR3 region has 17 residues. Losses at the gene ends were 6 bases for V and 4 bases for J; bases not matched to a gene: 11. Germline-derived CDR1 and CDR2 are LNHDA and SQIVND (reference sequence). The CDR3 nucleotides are TGTGCCAGTAGCGGACTAGCGGGGGTTTCGGTCGGAGAGACCCAGTACTTC. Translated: CASSGLAGVSVGETQYF.

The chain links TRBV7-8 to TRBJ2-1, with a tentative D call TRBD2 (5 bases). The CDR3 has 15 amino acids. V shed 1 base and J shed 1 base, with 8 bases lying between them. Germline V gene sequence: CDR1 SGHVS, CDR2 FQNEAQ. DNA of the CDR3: TGTGCCAGCAGCTTAGAAGCGGATTCCTACAATGAGCAGTTCTTC. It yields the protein CASSLEADSYNEQFF. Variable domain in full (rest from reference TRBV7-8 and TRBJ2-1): GAGVSQSPRYKVAKRGQDVALRCDPISGHVSLFWYQQALGQGPEFLTYFQNEAQLDKSGLPSDRFFAERPEGSVSTLKIQRTQQEDSAVYLCASSLEADSYNEQFFGPGTRLTVL.

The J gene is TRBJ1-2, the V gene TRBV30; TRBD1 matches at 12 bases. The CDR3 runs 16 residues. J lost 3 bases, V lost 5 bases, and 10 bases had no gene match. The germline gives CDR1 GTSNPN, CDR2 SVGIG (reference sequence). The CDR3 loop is CAWVGQGAALDYGYTF. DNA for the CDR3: TGTGCCTGGGTGGGACAGGGGGCGGCTCTAGACTATGGCTACACCTTC. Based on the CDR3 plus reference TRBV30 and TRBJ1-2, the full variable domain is SQTIHQWPATLVQPVGSPLSLECTVEGTSNPNLYWYRQAAGRGLQLLFYSVGIGQISSEVPQNLSASRPQDRQFILSSKKLLLSDSGFYLCAWVGQGAALDYGYTFGSGTRLTVV.

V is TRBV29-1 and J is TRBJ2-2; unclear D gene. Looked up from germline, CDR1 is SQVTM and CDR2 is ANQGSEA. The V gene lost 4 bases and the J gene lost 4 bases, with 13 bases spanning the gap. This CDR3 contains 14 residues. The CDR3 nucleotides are TGCAGCGTTGTCGGTCCGCTCGGCACCGGGGAGCTGTTTTTT. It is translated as CSVVGPLGTGELFF.

Here the CDR3 DNA reads TGTGCCAGCTCACCACCTGGGGGGGTCCCTGAAGCTTTCTTT. Translated: CASSPPGGVPEAFF. The chain is built from TRBV18 and TRBJ1-1; a weak D match, TRBD1 (5 bases). The germline V gene has CDR1 KGHSH and CDR2 LQKENI. The CDR3 spans 14 residues. V was pared by 0 bases and J by 6 bases, with 11 bases between.

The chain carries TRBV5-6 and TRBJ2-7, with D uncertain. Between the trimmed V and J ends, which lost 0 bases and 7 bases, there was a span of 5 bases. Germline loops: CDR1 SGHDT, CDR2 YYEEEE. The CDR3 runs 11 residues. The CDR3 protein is CASSLAREQYF. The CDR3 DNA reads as TGTGCCAGCAGCTTGGCCCGGGAGCAGTACTTC. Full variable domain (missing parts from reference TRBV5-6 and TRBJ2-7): DAGVTQSPTHLIKTRGQQVTLRCSPKSGHDTVSWYQQALGQGPQFIFQYYEEEERQRGNFPDRFSGHQFPNYSSELNVNALLLGDSALYLCASSLAREQYFGPGTRLTVT.

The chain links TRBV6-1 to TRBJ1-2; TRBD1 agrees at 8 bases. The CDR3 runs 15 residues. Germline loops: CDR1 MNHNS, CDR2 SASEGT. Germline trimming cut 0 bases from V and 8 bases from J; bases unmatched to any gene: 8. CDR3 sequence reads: CASSEAPGGAGGYTF. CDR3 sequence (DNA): TGTGCCAGCAGTGAAGCGCCAGGGGGCGCAGGAGGCTACACCTTC.

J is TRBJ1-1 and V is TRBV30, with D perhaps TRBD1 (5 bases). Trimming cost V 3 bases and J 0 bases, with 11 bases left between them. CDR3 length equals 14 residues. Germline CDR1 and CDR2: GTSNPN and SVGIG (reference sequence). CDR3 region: CAWRDRGMNTEAFF. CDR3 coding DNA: TGTGCCTGGAGGGATAGGGGCATGAACACTGAAGCTTTCTTT.

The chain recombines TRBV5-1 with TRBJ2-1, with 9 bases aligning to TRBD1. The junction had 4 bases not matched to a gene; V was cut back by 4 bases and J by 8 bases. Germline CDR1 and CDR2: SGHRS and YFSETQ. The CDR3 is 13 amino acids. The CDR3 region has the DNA TGCGCCAGCAGCCGAACAGGGGGCTATGAGCAGTTCTTC. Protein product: CASSRTGGYEQFF.

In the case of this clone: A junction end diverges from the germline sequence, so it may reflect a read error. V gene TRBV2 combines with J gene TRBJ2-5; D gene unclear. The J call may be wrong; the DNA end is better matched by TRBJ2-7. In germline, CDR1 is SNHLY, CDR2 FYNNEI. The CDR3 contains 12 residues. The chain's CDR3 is CASRDGSYEQYF. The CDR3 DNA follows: TGTGCCAGCCGTGACGGGTCCTACGAGCAGTACTTC.

In DNA form, the CDR3 reads TGCGCCAGCAGTGGCTTCTGTCCAGAGCCCCAGCATTTT. Its translation is CASSGFCPEPQHF. The chain is built from TRBV23-1 and TRBJ1-5; no clear D gene. TRBV23-1 is given ORF status, its function remaining uncertain. This CDR3 has 13 amino acids. Trimming shortened V by 5 bases and J by 8 bases, and 13 bases separated the two germline ends.

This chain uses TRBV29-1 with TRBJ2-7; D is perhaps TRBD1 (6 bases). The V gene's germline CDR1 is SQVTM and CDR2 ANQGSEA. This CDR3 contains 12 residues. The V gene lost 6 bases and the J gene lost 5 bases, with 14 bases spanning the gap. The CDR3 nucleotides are TGCAGCGTGGCCCGTTCAGGGGACGAGCAGTACTTC. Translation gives CSVARSGDEQYF.

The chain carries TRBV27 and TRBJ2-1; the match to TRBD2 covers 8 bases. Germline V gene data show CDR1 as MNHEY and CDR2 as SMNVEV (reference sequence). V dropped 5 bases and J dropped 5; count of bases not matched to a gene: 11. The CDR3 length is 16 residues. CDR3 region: CASSPILAGLDNEQFF. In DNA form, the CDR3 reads TGTGCCAGCAGTCCTATTCTAGCGGGCCTGGACAATGAGCAGTTCTTC.

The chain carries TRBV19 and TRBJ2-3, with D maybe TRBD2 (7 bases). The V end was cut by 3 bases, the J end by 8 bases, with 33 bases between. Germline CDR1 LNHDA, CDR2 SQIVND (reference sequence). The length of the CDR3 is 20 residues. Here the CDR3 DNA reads TGTGCCAGTAGTATTGGACCGATCCGGGGGGCGAAGACCCAACAGGTTACGCAGTATTTT. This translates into CASSIGPIRGAKTQQVTQYF.